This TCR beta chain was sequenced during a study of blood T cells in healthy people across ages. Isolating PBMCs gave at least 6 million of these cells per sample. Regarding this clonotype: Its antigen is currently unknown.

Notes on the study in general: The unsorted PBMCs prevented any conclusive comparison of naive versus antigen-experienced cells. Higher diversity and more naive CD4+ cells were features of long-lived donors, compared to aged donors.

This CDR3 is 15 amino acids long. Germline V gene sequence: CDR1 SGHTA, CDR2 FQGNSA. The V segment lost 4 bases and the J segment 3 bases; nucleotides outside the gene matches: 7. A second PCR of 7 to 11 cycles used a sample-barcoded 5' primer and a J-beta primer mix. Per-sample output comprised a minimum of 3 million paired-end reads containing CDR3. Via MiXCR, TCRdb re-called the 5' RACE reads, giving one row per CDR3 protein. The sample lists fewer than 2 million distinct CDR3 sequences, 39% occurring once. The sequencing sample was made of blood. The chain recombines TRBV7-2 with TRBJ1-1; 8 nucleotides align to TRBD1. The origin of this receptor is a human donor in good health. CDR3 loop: CASSWQGAWDTEAFF. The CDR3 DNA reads TGTGCCAGCAGCTGGCAGGGGGCGTGGGACACTGAAGCTTTCTTT.